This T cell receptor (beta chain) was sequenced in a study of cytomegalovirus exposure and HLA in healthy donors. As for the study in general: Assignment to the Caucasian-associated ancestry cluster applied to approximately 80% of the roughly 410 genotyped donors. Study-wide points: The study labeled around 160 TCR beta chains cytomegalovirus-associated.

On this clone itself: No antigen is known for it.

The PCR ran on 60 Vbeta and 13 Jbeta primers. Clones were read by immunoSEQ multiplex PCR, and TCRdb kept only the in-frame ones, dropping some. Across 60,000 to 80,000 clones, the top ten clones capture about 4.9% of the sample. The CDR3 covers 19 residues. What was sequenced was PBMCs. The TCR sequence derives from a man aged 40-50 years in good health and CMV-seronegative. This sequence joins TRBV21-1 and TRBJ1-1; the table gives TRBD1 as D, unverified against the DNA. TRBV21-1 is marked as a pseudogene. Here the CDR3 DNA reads TGTGCCAGCAGCGCCTACGACGGGACAGGGGGCGATACGGACACTGAAGCTTTCTTT. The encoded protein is CASSAYDGTGGDTDTEAFF.